This TCR beta chain was documented in a study of blood T cell repertoires in COVID-19. As for the study in general: There were acute and convalescent COVID-19 samples, and they came from the United States, Italy and Spain. The cDNA or gDNA used as material had been derived from T cells, B-cell-depleted T cells, or PBMCs.

The CDR3 extends over 15 amino acids. V lost 4 bases to trimming and J lost 6 bases, with 16 bases between them. CDR1 SGHRS and CDR2 YFSETQ come from the germline V gene. Original handling: Amplification with reference gene primers provided the estimates of nucleated cell counts. Clones were sequenced by immunoSEQ multiplex PCR, and TCRdb holds only the in-frame ones, with some missing. Clone size and the V and J calls come from that table; the DNA yielded D and trimming. This repertoire shows tens of thousands of clones, roughly 85% found once; its top ten account for about 3.4%. The clonotype was recovered from a woman in her 50s with COVID-19, enrolled during active disease. Sequencing used peripheral blood. The gene calls are TRBV5-1 and TRBJ2-2; tentative D call: TRBD1 (6 bases). In nucleotides, the CDR3 is TGCGCCAGCAGCGGATCCGGGACACGACCCGGGGAGCTGTTTTTT. This encodes CASSGSGTRPGELFF.